Listed below are T cell receptor beta chains from one sample, sequenced in a study of T cells in localized non-small cell lung cancer. Clones were read by immunoSEQ multiplex PCR, and TCRdb kept only the in-frame ones, dropping some. The sample contains around 90,000 clones, around 80% of which appear only once. This sample comprised PBMCs, obtained before any cancer treatment. The receptors here all came from a man between 40 and 69 years old with stage II squamous cell lung carcinoma. The CDR3 runs from the conserved cysteine through the conserved F or W.

v_call: TRBV19; cdr3_length: 14; j_call: TRBJ2-2; cdr3_aa: CASSSQADTGELFF
v_call: TRBV2; cdr3_length: 15; j_call: TRBJ1-3; cdr3_aa: CASRTKGHSGNTIYF
v_call: TRBV5-6; cdr3_length: 16; j_call: TRBJ2-2; cdr3_aa: CASSFLQRRSTGELFF
v_call: TRBV9; cdr3_length: 15; j_call: TRBJ1-2; cdr3_aa: CASSVAGRGGDGYTF
v_call: TRBV29-1; cdr3_length: 13; j_call: TRBJ2-7; cdr3_aa: CSVGTGGMGEQYF
v_call: TRBV5-8; cdr3_length: 15; j_call: TRBJ1-4; cdr3_aa: CASRPLTGRDEKLFF
v_call: TRBV19; cdr3_length: 17; j_call: TRBJ1-5; cdr3_aa: CASSPIPGSKGNQPQHF
v_call: TRBV5-5; cdr3_length: 17; j_call: TRBJ2-7; cdr3_aa: CASSSRLAGVSSYEQYF
v_call: TRBV5-4; cdr3_length: 15; j_call: TRBJ1-6; cdr3_aa: CASSLPGQLNSPLHF
v_call: TRBV4-1; cdr3_length: 17; j_call: TRBJ2-2; cdr3_aa: CASSPIGTGRNTGELFF
v_call: TRBV28; cdr3_length: 15; j_call: TRBJ2-1; cdr3_aa: CASIRGFGAYNEQFF
v_call: TRBV6-1; cdr3_length: 15; j_call: TRBJ1-5; cdr3_aa: CASSEASGVGQPQHF
v_call: TRBV6-5; cdr3_length: 15; j_call: TRBJ2-6; cdr3_aa: CASSYEGSGANVLTF
v_call: TRBV7-8; cdr3_length: 13; j_call: TRBJ2-2; cdr3_aa: CASSFSRDRELFF
v_call: TRBV28; cdr3_length: 15; j_call: TRBJ2-7; cdr3_aa: CASSQVSGRAYEQYF
v_call: TRBV5-1; cdr3_length: 13; j_call: TRBJ1-1; cdr3_aa: CASSLRARTEAFF
v_call: TRBV30; cdr3_length: 13; j_call: TRBJ1-1; cdr3_aa: CAWSPSGFTEAFF
v_call: TRBV5-1; cdr3_length: 14; j_call: TRBJ1-2; cdr3_aa: CASTLDTGYYGYTF
v_call: TRBV6-1; cdr3_length: 15; j_call: TRBJ2-7; cdr3_aa: CASSEHGTEIYEQYF
v_call: TRBV11-3; cdr3_length: 13; j_call: TRBJ2-7; cdr3_aa: CASSRTGNYEQYF
v_call: TRBV30; cdr3_length: 11; j_call: TRBJ2-7; cdr3_aa: CAWGRGRGQYF
v_call: TRBV5-6; cdr3_length: 15; j_call: TRBJ2-3; cdr3_aa: CASSLVGGDPDTQYF
v_call: TRBV7-6; cdr3_length: 16; j_call: TRBJ2-1; cdr3_aa: CASSLAPAGGWDEQFF
v_call: TRBV28; cdr3_length: 15; j_call: TRBJ1-1; cdr3_aa: CASITPRGRGTEAFF
v_call: TRBV2; cdr3_length: 14; j_call: TRBJ1-6; cdr3_aa: CASRRQGVNSPLHF
v_call: TRBV11-2; cdr3_length: 15; j_call: TRBJ1-6; cdr3_aa: CASSNSGTGGSPLHF
v_call: TRBV2; cdr3_length: 14; j_call: TRBJ1-4; cdr3_aa: CASSSGVTNEKLFF
v_call: TRBV7-8; cdr3_length: 15; j_call: TRBJ2-7; cdr3_aa: CASSPLAGQAYEQYF
v_call: TRBV27; cdr3_length: 17; j_call: TRBJ1-5; cdr3_aa: CASSPIGTAGSNQPQHF
v_call: TRBV10-3; cdr3_length: 14; j_call: TRBJ2-1; cdr3_aa: CAIRGSGGENEQFF
v_call: TRBV2; cdr3_length: 12; j_call: TRBJ1-2; cdr3_aa: CASRDSLIGYTF
v_call: TRBV11-2; cdr3_length: 12; j_call: TRBJ2-7; cdr3_aa: CASSRGGFEQYF
v_call: TRBV28; cdr3_length: 14; j_call: TRBJ2-7; cdr3_aa: CASSLAVGAYEQYF
v_call: TRBV5-1; cdr3_length: 15; j_call: TRBJ2-5; cdr3_aa: CASSLSPLGRETQYF
v_call: TRBV5-1; cdr3_length: 13; j_call: TRBJ2-5; cdr3_aa: CASSLRGVETQYF
v_call: TRBV5-1; cdr3_length: 17; j_call: TRBJ1-2; cdr3_aa: CASSFWDIGQAQYGYTF
v_call: TRBV19; cdr3_length: 14; j_call: TRBJ1-1; cdr3_aa: CASSINGINTEAFF
v_call: TRBV5-1; cdr3_length: 18; j_call: TRBJ2-3; cdr3_aa: CASSLWTSGGQSTDTQYF
v_call: TRBV7-2; cdr3_length: 14; j_call: TRBJ1-2; cdr3_aa: CASSPRTGNYGYTF
v_call: TRBV4-1; cdr3_length: 16; j_call: TRBJ2-5; cdr3_aa: CASSPRDGLDGKTQYF
v_call: TRBV7-2; cdr3_length: 15; j_call: TRBJ2-7; cdr3_aa: CASSPPSGGSYEQYF
v_call: TRBV28; cdr3_length: 15; j_call: TRBJ2-3; cdr3_aa: CASSSGTAGRDTQYF
v_call: TRBV6-5; cdr3_length: 14; j_call: TRBJ2-5; cdr3_aa: CASSNFGIQETQYF
v_call: TRBV5-6; cdr3_length: 15; j_call: TRBJ2-2; cdr3_aa: CASSLPGSLTGELFF
v_call: TRBV6-6; cdr3_length: 14; j_call: TRBJ2-7; cdr3_aa: CASRPDMGRAEQYF
v_call: TRBV4-2; cdr3_length: 16; j_call: TRBJ2-5; cdr3_aa: CASSQGGRGYLETQYF
v_call: TRBV29-1; cdr3_length: 11; j_call: TRBJ2-5; cdr3_aa: CSVEYYQTQYF
v_call: TRBV6-5; cdr3_length: 16; j_call: TRBJ1-1; cdr3_aa: CASSYSSGTLNTEAFF
v_call: TRBV7-9; cdr3_length: 15; j_call: TRBJ1-4; cdr3_aa: CASSLGQTANEKLFF
v_call: TRBV9; cdr3_length: 16; j_call: TRBJ1-4; cdr3_aa: CASSVGDIATNEKLFF
v_call: TRBV7-9; cdr3_length: 16; j_call: TRBJ2-3; cdr3_aa: CASSFGLAGGADTQYF
v_call: TRBV30; cdr3_length: 13; j_call: TRBJ1-6; cdr3_aa: CAWSAGAGSPLHF
v_call: TRBV10-3; cdr3_length: 13; j_call: TRBJ1-2; cdr3_aa: CAISESNGLGYTF
v_call: TRBV5-6; cdr3_length: 17; j_call: TRBJ2-6; cdr3_aa: CASSGGQRYSGANVLTF
v_call: TRBV6-1; cdr3_length: 12; j_call: TRBJ2-1; cdr3_aa: CASRRGYNEQFF
v_call: TRBV7-7; cdr3_length: 15; j_call: TRBJ2-1; cdr3_aa: CASSPNPGPANEQFF
v_call: TRBV16; cdr3_length: 15; j_call: TRBJ2-5; cdr3_aa: CASSPIQTAKETQYF